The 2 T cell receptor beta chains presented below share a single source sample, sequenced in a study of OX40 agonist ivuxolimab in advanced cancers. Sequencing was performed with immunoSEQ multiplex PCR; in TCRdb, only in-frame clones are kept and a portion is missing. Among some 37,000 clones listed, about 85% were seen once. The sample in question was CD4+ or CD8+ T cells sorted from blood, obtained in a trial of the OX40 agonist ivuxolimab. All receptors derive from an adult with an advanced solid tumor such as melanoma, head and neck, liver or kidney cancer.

The CDR3: CASRKTSGPQETQYF. CDR3 nucleotides: TGTGCCAGTAGAAAGACTAGCGGGCCTCAAGAGACCCAGTACTTC. The chain uses TRBV19 and TRBJ2-5; the match to TRBD2 covers 10 bases. Germline V gene sequence: CDR1 LNHDA, CDR2 SQIVND (reference sequence). After removal of 6 bases from V and 2 bases from J, the junction contained 6 bases not matched to a gene. There are 15 residues in the CDR3.

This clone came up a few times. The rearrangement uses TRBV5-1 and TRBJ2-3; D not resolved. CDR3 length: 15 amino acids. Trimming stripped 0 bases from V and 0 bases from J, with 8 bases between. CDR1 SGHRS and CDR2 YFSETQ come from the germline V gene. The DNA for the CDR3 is TGCGCCAGCAGCTTGGGTTACGCTAGCACAGATACGCAGTATTTT. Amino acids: CASSLGYASTDTQYF.